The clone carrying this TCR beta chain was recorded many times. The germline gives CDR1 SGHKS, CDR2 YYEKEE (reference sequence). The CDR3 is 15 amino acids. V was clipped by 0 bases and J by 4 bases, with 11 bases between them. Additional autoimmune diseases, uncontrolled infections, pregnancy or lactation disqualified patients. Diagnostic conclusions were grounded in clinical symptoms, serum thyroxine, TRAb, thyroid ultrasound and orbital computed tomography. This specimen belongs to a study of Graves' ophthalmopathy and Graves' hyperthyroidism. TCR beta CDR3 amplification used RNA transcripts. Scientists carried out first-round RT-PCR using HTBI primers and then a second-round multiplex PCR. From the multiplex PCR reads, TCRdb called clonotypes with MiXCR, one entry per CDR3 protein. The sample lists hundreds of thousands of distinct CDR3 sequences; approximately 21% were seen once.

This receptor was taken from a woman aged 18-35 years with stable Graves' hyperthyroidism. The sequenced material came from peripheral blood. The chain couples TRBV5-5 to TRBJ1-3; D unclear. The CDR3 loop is CASSLDWATGNTIYF. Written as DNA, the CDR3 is TGTGCCAGCAGCTTGGATTGGGCAACCGGAAACACCATATATTTT. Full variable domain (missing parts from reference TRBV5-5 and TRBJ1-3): DAGVTQSPTHLIKTRGQQVTLRCSPISGHKSVSWYQQVLGQGPQFIFQYYEKEERGRGNFPDRFSARQFPNYSSELNVNALLLGDSALYLCASSLDWATGNTIYFGEGSWLTVV.